Reported below is one TCR beta chain. This sample was taken from a study of blood T cell repertoires in COVID-19. Study context: COVID-19 samples, acute and convalescent, were from the United States, Italy and Spain.

In the original analysis: The authors estimated nucleated cell counts from reference gene primer amplification. Clones were sequenced by immunoSEQ multiplex PCR, and TCRdb holds only the in-frame ones, with some missing. V, J and clone size were drawn from that table, and D and trimming were deduced from the DNA. Found here are over 120,000 clones, around 78% of them singletons; the top ten hold less than 2.5%. In germline, CDR1 is SGHRS, CDR2 YFSETQ. CDR3 size: 15 residues. V lost 2 bases to trimming and J lost 2 bases; unmatched junction nucleotides: 7. The receptor's source is a woman in her sixties or seventies with acute or convalescent COVID-19. Sequencing was carried out using peripheral blood. The chain employs TRBV5-1 and TRBJ2-7; 7 nucleotides line up with TRBD1. The CDR3 DNA reads as TGCGCCAGCAGCTTATTCCCGGGACAGACCTACGAGCAGTACTTC. Its protein product is CASSLFPGQTYEQYF.